The rows below give T cell receptor beta chains drawn from one sample of a study of CD8+ T cells in alopecia areata. Here immunoSEQ multiplex PCR was the method, and the copy in TCRdb shows in-frame clones only, minus some. Among fewer than 350,000 clones listed, 58% were seen once. Material: CD4+ T cells sorted from blood, obtained at week 24, from a patient treated with tofacitinib. These receptors were collected from a human donor with alopecia areata. CDR3s include the opening cysteine and the closing phenylalanine or tryptophan. Fields, in order: J gene, V gene, clone size, D gene, CDR3 protein, CDR3 DNA. D genes are given only for firm matches. Clone size is stated in some rows and not others, as once, few, many or a class when expanded.

TRBJ1-5,TRBV4-1,few,NA,CASSQGEGLQGSNQPQHF,TGCGCCAGCAGCCAAGGAGAGGGACTCCAGGGGAGCAATCAGCCCCAGCATTTT
TRBJ1-5,TRBV2,NA,NA,CASNRDPRQPQHF,TGTGCCAGCAACCGGGACCCACGTCAGCCCCAGCATTTT
TRBJ2-5,TRBV9,once,NA,CASSAPGRQETQYF,TGTGCCAGCAGCGCGCCGGGACGGCAAGAGACCCAGTACTTC
TRBJ2-5,TRBV18,few,NA,CASRLDQETQYF,TGTGCCAGCAGACTCGATCAAGAGACCCAGTACTTC
TRBJ2-1,TRBV29-1,NA,NA,CSVDGARNEQFF,TGCAGCGTTGACGGGGCGAGGAATGAGCAGTTCTTC
TRBJ2-1,TRBV5-4,NA,NA,CASSSEPRVSYNEQFF,TGTGCCAGCAGTTCGGAGCCGCGGGTTTCCTACAATGAGCAGTTCTTC
TRBJ2-1,TRBV5-1,NA,NA,CASGIGGADEQFF,TGCGCCAGCGGGATTGGGGGGGCCGATGAGCAGTTCTTC
TRBJ2-3,TRBV5-1,NA,NA,CASTPGGTDTQYF,TGCGCCAGCACCCCCGGAGGCACAGATACGCAGTATTTT
TRBJ2-4,TRBV25-1,NA,TRBD1,CASSPQRDSPDQYF,TGTGCCAGCAGTCCTCAAAGGGACAGTCCCGATCAGTACTTC
TRBJ2-7,TRBV30,NA,NA,CALSQGGSYEQYF,TGTGCCTTGTCTCAGGGGGGATCCTACGAGCAGTACTTC
TRBJ1-2,TRBV2,few,NA,CASSEESYGYTF,TGTGCCAGCAGTGAAGAGAGTTATGGCTACACCTTC
TRBJ2-5,TRBV2,NA,NA,CASGAGETQYF,TGTGCCAGCGGGGCGGGAGAGACCCAGTACTTC
TRBJ1-1,TRBV29-1,NA,NA,CSVRRDHYANTEAFF,TGCAGCGTAAGACGGGACCATTACGCGAACACTGAAGCTTTCTTT
TRBJ1-4,TRBV27,few,NA,CASRRWGENEKLFF,TGTGCCAGCAGGCGATGGGGAGAGAATGAAAAACTGTTTTTT
TRBJ1-4,TRBV6-1,NA,NA,CASERGLTTEKLFF,TGTGCCAGCGAGAGGGGCCTTACGACTGAAAAACTGTTTTTT
TRBJ2-7,TRBV29-1,NA,NA,CSVEIEPTPYEQYF,TGCAGCGTTGAGATCGAACCGACCCCCTACGAGCAGTACTTC
TRBJ2-7,TRBV23-1,NA,NA,CASSQDLRNEQYF,TGCGCCAGCAGCCAAGATCTCAGGAACGAGCAGTACTTC
TRBJ1-5,TRBV27,NA,NA,CASSSGWPGAGIQPQHF,TGTGCCAGCAGTTCAGGGTGGCCAGGGGCGGGGATTCAGCCCCAGCATTTT
TRBJ1-1,TRBV30,NA,NA,CAWSERVNTEAFF,TGTGCCTGGAGTGAAAGAGTGAACACTGAAGCTTTCTTT
TRBJ2-5,TRBV5-1,few,NA,CASSSSPGDQETQYF,TGCGCCAGCAGCTCATCCCCCGGGGACCAAGAGACCCAGTACTTC
TRBJ1-5,TRBV18,NA,NA,CASSPQGSNQPQHF,TGTGCCAGCTCACCTCAGGGGAGCAATCAGCCCCAGCATTTT
TRBJ2-3,TRBV5-4,NA,NA,CASSLVGSLLSDTQYF,TGTGCCAGCAGCTTGGTCGGCTCCCTCCTGTCAGATACGCAGTATTTT
TRBJ2-3,TRBV28,few,TRBD1,CASSADRATDTQYF,TGTGCCAGCAGTGCGGACAGGGCCACAGATACGCAGTATTTT
TRBJ1-6,TRBV27,NA,NA,CASSFAQGNSPLHF,TGTGCCAGCAGTTTCGCCCAGGGAAATTCACCCCTCCACTTT
TRBJ1-5,TRBV28,NA,NA,CASKEREPQHF,TGTGCCAGCAAGGAGAGGGAGCCCCAGCATTTT
TRBJ1-4,TRBV28,few,NA,CASRPPGVWNEKLFF,TGTGCCAGCAGGCCACCGGGAGTGTGGAATGAAAAACTGTTTTTT
TRBJ2-7,TRBV4-1,NA,NA,CASSQAGERYEQYF,TGCGCCAGCAGCCAAGCTGGGGAACGCTACGAGCAGTACTTC
TRBJ2-5,TRBV2,NA,NA,CASGHQETQYF,TGTGCCAGCGGCCACCAAGAGACCCAGTACTTC
TRBJ1-2,TRBV30,NA,NA,CAWREDSYGGYTF,TGTGCCTGGAGGGAGGACAGCTATGGAGGGTACACCTTC
TRBJ2-7,TRBV7-8,NA,TRBD1,CASSRTGTYEQYF,TGTGCCAGCAGTCGGACAGGAACCTACGAGCAGTACTTC
TRBJ1-5,TRBV30,few,NA,CAWSNGVSNQPQHF,TGTGCCTGGAGTAACGGAGTTAGCAATCAGCCCCAGCATTTT
TRBJ2-1,TRBV7-3,many,NA,CASSGNSNNEQFF,TGTGCCAGCAGCGGCAACAGTAACAATGAGCAGTTCTTC
TRBJ1-2,TRBV5-6,few,NA,CASSSTAYGYTF,TGTGCCAGCAGCTCGACGGCCTATGGCTACACCTTC
TRBJ1-2,TRBV9,NA,NA,CASSVGGENYGYTF,TGTGCCAGCAGCGTAGGCGGGGAGAACTATGGCTACACCTTC
TRBJ1-6,TRBV4-1,few,NA,CASSQDRGRGGSSPLHF,TGCGCCAGCAGCCAAGATCGGGGCAGGGGCGGCAGCTCACCCCTCCACTTT
TRBJ2-5,TRBV5-1,NA,NA,CASSLVPPPQETQYF,TGCGCCAGCAGCTTGGTGCCACCTCCCCAAGAGACCCAGTACTTC
TRBJ2-3,TRBV6-6,NA,NA,CASSLRGGTDTQYF,TGTGCCAGCAGTCTGCGGGGAGGCACAGATACGCAGTATTTT
TRBJ2-1,TRBV5-4,NA,TRBD1,CASSLITGVNEQFF,TGTGCCAGCAGCTTGATAACAGGGGTCAATGAGCAGTTCTTC
TRBJ2-5,TRBV30,NA,NA,CAWSVQTETQYF,TGTGCCTGGAGTGTACAGACAGAGACCCAGTACTTC
TRBJ1-2,TRBV2,NA,NA,CASRRTGEGYTF,TGTGCCAGCAGAAGGACGGGTGAAGGCTACACCTTC
TRBJ2-5,TRBV5-4,NA,NA,CASSLGTSNHQETQYF,TGTGCCAGCAGCTTGGGAACCAGCAACCACCAAGAGACCCAGTACTTC
TRBJ2-1,TRBV7-9,NA,NA,CASSLDRYNEQFF,TGTGCCAGCAGCTTAGACAGGTACAATGAGCAGTTCTTC
TRBJ2-5,TRBV5-1,few,NA,CASSYKETQYF,TGCGCCAGCAGCTATAAAGAGACCCAGTACTTC
TRBJ2-5,TRBV25-1,few,NA,CASSEYMGSMGETQYF,TGTGCCAGCAGTGAATATATGGGTTCCATGGGCGAGACCCAGTACTTC
TRBJ2-5,TRBV5-6,once,NA,CASSLGGWAERQETQYF,TGTGCCAGCAGCTTGGGAGGGTGGGCGGAGCGCCAAGAGACCCAGTACTTC
TRBJ2-2,TRBV19,NA,TRBD2,CASNLGLAGTGELFF,TGTGCCAGTAACCTGGGACTAGCGGGGACCGGGGAGCTGTTTTTT
TRBJ1-1,TRBV30,NA,NA,CAWSVGGNTEAFF,TGTGCCTGGAGTGTGGGTGGGAACACTGAAGCTTTCTTT
TRBJ2-3,TRBV29-1,few,TRBD2,CSVAGREADTQYF,TGCAGCGTTGCTGGGAGGGAGGCAGATACGCAGTATTTT
TRBJ2-5,TRBV30,NA,TRBD2,CAWTKRGGPETQYF,TGTGCCTGGACCAAGCGGGGGGGCCCGGAGACCCAGTACTTC
TRBJ2-5,TRBV20-1,NA,NA,CSAPSGQSQYF,TGCAGTGCCCCCTCCGGACAGTCCCAGTACTTC
TRBJ1-1,TRBV5-1,NA,NA,CASSLVAGANTEAFF,TGCGCCAGCAGCTTGGTCGCGGGGGCGAACACTGAAGCTTTCTTT
TRBJ2-7,TRBV28,NA,NA,CASSLPPGGEQYF,TGTGCCAGCAGTTTACCCCCAGGAGGCGAGCAGTACTTC